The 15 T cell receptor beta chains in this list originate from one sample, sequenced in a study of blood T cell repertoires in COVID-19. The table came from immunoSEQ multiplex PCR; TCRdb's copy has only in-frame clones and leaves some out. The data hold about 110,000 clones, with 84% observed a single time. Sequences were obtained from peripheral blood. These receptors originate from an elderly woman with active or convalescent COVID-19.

CDR3 sequence (DNA): TGCGCCAGCAGCCAAGACGGTCTAGCGGGAGGTAACTCCTACGAGCAGTACTTC. This gives the protein CASSQDGLAGGNSYEQYF. The J gene is TRBJ2-7, the V gene TRBV4-1; 11 bases align to TRBD2. V gave up 0 bases and J gave up 0 bases; unmatched junction bases: 7. The CDR3 loop spans 18 amino acids. The germline CDR1 and CDR2 sequences are MGHRA and YSYEKL.

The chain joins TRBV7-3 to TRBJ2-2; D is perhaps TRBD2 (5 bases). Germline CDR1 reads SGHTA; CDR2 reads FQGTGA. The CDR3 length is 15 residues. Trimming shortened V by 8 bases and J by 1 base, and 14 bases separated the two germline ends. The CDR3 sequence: CASGPQAGNTGELFF. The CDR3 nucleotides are TGTGCCAGCGGACCTCAGGCGGGGAACACCGGGGAGCTGTTTTTT.

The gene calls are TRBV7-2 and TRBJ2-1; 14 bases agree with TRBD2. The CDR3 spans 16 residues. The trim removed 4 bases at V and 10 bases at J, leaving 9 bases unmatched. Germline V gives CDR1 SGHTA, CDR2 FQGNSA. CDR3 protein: CASSSPGLAGVREQFF. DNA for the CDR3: TGTGCCAGCAGCTCGCCGGGACTAGCGGGAGTCCGGGAGCAGTTCTTC.

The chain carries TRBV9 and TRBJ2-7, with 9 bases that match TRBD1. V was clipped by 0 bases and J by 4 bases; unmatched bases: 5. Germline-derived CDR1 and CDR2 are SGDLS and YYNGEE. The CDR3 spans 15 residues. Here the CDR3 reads CASSVGGTGRYEQYF. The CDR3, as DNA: TGTGCCAGCAGCGTAGGGGGGACAGGGCGTTACGAGCAGTACTTC. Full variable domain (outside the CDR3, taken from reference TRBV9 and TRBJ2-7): DSGVTQTPKHLITATGQRVTLRCSPRSGDLSVYWYQQSLDQGLQFLIQYYNGEERAKGNILERFSAQQFPDLHSELNLSSLELGDSALYFCASSVGGTGRYEQYFGPGTRLTVT.

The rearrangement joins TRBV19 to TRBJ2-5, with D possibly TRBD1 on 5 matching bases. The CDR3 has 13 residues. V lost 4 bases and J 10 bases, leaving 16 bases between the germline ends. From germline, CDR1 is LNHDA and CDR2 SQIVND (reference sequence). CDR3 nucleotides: TGTGCCAGTAGTACCCCGGCCTCAGGGTTCCAGTACTTC. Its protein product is CASSTPASGFQYF.

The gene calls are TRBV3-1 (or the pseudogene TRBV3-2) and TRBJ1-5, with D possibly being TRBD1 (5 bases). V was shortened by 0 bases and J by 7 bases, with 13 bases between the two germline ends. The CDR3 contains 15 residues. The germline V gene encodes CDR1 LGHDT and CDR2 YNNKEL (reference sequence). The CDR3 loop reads CASSQDSRVWQPQHF. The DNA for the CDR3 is TGTGCCAGCAGCCAAGATAGCAGGGTGTGGCAGCCCCAGCATTTT.

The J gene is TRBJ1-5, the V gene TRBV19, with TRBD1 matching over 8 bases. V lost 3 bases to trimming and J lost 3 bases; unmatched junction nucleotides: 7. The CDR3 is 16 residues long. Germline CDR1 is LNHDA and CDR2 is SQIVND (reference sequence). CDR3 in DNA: TGTGCCAGTAGTATCTCGGGCAGGGGGCACAATCAGCCCCAGCATTTT. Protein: CASSISGRGHNQPQHF.

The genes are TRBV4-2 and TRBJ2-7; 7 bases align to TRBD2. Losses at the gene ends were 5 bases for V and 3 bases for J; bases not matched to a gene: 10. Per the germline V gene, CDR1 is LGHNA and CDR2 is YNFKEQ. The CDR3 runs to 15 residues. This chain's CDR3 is CASSTLAAPLYEQYF. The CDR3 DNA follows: TGTGCCAGCAGCACTCTAGCGGCCCCTCTCTACGAGCAGTACTTC.

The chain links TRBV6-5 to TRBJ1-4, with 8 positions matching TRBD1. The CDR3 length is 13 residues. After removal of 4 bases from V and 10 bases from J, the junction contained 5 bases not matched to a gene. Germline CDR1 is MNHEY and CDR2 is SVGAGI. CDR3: CASSSTGVGKLFF. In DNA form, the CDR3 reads TGTGCCAGCAGTTCGACAGGGGTGGGAAAACTGTTTTTT.

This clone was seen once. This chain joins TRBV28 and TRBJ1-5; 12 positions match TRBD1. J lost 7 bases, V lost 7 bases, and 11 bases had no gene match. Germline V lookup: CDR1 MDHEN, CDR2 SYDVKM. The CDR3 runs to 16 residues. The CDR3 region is CASTPRGGTGGQPQHF. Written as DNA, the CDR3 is TGTGCCAGCACTCCCAGGGGCGGGACAGGGGGCCAGCCCCAGCATTTT.

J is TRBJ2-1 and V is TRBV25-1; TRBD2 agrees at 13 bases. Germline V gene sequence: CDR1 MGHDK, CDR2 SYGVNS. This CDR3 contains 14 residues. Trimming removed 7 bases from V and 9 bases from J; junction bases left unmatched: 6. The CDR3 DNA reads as TGTGCCAGCAAACTAGCGGGAGGGCCGAGTGAGCAGTTCTTC. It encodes CASKLAGGPSEQFF.

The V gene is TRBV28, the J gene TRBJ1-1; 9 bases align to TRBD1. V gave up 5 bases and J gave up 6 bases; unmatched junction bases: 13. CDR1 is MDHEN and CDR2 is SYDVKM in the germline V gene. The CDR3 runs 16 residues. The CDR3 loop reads CASSLLLGQGSAEAFF. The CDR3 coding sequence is TGTGCCAGCAGTCTCCTACTGGGACAGGGTAGCGCTGAAGCTTTCTTT.

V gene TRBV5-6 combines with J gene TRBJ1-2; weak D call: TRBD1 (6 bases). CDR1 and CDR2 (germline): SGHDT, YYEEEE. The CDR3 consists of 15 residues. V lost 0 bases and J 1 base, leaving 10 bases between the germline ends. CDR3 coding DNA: TGTGCCAGCAGCTTGGTGGGGGGGCTTAACTATGGCTACACCTTC. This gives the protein CASSLVGGLNYGYTF. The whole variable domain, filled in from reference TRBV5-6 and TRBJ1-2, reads DAGVTQSPTHLIKTRGQQVTLRCSPKSGHDTVSWYQQALGQGPQFIFQYYEEEERQRGNFPDRFSGHQFPNYSSELNVNALLLGDSALYLCASSLVGGLNYGYTFGSGTRLTVV.

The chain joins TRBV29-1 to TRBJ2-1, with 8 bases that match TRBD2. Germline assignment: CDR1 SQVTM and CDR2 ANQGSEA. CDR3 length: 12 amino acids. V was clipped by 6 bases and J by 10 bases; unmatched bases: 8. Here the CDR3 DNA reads TGCAGCGTGGGGGTAGCGGGAAGAGAGCAGTTCTTC. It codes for CSVGVAGREQFF.

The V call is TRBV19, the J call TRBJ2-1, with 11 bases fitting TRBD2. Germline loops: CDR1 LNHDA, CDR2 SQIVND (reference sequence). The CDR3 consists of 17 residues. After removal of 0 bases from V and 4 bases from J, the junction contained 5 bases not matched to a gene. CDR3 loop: CASSIDTGTSGYNEQFF. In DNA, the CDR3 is TGTGCCAGTAGTATAGATACCGGGACTAGCGGATACAATGAGCAGTTCTTC.